This T cell receptor (beta chain) was observed in a study of cytomegalovirus exposure and HLA in healthy donors. The study drew the donors from its roughly 120-subject validation cohort, separate from the 666-subject first cohort. In regard to this clone: Its antigen is still unknown.

The germline V gene encodes CDR1 MNHEY and CDR2 SMNVEV (reference sequence). V was cut by 7 bases and J by 6 bases, with 22 bases left in between. This CDR3 spans 16 amino acids. The repertoire was sequenced with immunoSEQ multiplex PCR; TCRdb's copy has only in-frame clones and lacks some. The sample yields around 93,000 clones, 85% seen once. Overall study findings and caveats: In a later analysis, first-cohort TCR clusters were found to tend to co-occur in the 120 validation repertoires.

This chain connects TRBV27 to TRBJ2-1; D ambiguous. Sequencing used PBMCs. The receptor comes from a young man in good health and CMV-seropositive. CDR3 amino acids: CASTPLPPGSPNEQFF. The DNA of the CDR3 is TGTGCCAGCACCCCTCTACCCCCCGGGTCGCCCAATGAGCAGTTCTTC.